These 12 T cell receptor beta chains were all obtained from the same sample, sequenced in a study of blood T cell repertoires in COVID-19. Sequenced by immunoSEQ multiplex PCR; TCRdb stores in-frame clones only, minus some. Here the sample spans about 210,000 clones, about 80% being singletons. Sequencing was done on a sample of peripheral blood. The receptor source for this set is a woman between 35 and 50 years old with active or convalescent COVID-19.

CDR3 nucleotides: TGTGCCAGCAGCTTAGGCGGGAAGCGCGACGAGCAGTACTTC. Protein product: CASSLGGKRDEQYF. The V call is TRBV13, the J call TRBJ2-7; TRBD2 might be the D (5 bases). Trimming took 0 bases from V and 5 from J, leaving 11 bases between them. The CDR3 consists of 14 residues. Germline assignment: CDR1 PRHDT and CDR2 FYEKMQ (reference sequence). Together with reference TRBV13 and TRBJ2-7, the CDR3 gives the full variable domain: AAGVIQSPRHLIKEKRETATLKCYPIPRHDTVYWYQQGPGQDPQFLISFYEKMQSDKGSIPDRFSAQQFSDYHSELNMSSLELGDSALYFCASSLGGKRDEQYFGPGTRLTVT.

The V and J genes are TRBV18 and TRBJ2-1; 9 positions agree with TRBD1. This CDR3 has 15 residues. CDR1 KGHSH and CDR2 LQKENI come from the germline V gene. V lost 3 bases to trimming and J lost 1 base; unmatched junction nucleotides: 1. The CDR3 DNA is TGTGCCAGCTCACCGACAGGGGGGTCCTACAATGAGCAGTTCTTC. Residues: CASSPTGGSYNEQFF.

This clone was seen more than once but under ten times. This chain joins TRBV19 and TRBJ2-1; the match to TRBD2 covers 11 bases. Trimming took 3 bases from V and 9 from J; bases not matched to a gene: 1. Germline CDR1 and CDR2: LNHDA and SQIVND (reference sequence). This CDR3 has 13 amino acids. The DNA for the CDR3 is TGTGCCAGTAGTATGGGACTAGCGGTTGAGCAGTTCTTC. Its protein is CASSMGLAVEQFF.

V and J are TRBV2 and TRBJ2-1; 7 positions agree with TRBD2. V was pared by 2 bases and J by 9 bases, with 13 bases of the junction left unmatched. Germline CDR1 is SNHLY and CDR2 is FYNNEI. This CDR3 is built from 16 residues. CDR3 residues: CASSEFGGESTGEQFF. Written as DNA, the CDR3 is TGTGCCAGCAGTGAATTTGGGGGGGAGAGTACAGGTGAGCAGTTCTTC.

Many counts were recorded for this clone. The rearrangement uses TRBV30 and TRBJ1-2; TRBD1 aligns across 10 bases. Losses at the gene ends were 6 bases for V and 4 bases for J; bases not matched to a gene: 5. CDR1 GTSNPN and CDR2 SVGIG come from the germline V gene (reference sequence). The CDR3 has 13 amino acids. The CDR3: CACTTGGGYGYTF. The CDR3 DNA sequence: TGTGCCTGTACGACAGGGGGCGGCTATGGCTACACCTTC.

This chain links TRBV5-1 with TRBJ1-2; 10 bases map to TRBD1. V trimming: 4 bases; J trimming: 4 bases; junction bases outside the gene matches: 10. Germline V lookup: CDR1 SGHRS, CDR2 YFSETQ. The length of the CDR3 is 16 residues. The CDR3 sequence is CASSRAGTGAGYGYTF. In DNA form, the CDR3 reads TGCGCCAGCAGCCGCGCCGGGACAGGGGCCGGCTATGGCTACACCTTC.

The chain has TRBV18 and TRBJ1-1, with D uncertain. CDR3 length: 12 amino acids. Looked up from germline, CDR1 is KGHSH and CDR2 is LQKENI. V was cut by 1 base and J by 7 bases, with 7 bases left in between. The chain's CDR3 is CASSPQTGEAFF. The DNA of the CDR3 is TGTGCCAGCTCACCACAGACGGGTGAAGCTTTCTTT.

This chain links TRBV6-2 or TRBV6-3 with TRBJ2-2, with 13 bases identical to TRBD2. The CDR3 is 17 residues long. Germline-derived CDR1 and CDR2 are MNHEY and SVGEGT. The J segment lost 1 base and the V segment lost 6 bases, leaving 5 bases of the junction unmatched. The CDR3 DNA follows: TGTGCCAGCAGCAGACGACTAGCGGGGGGGAACACCGGGGAGCTGTTTTTT. This codes for CASSRRLAGGNTGELFF.

This chain links TRBV5-1 with TRBJ2-1, with no clear D. V shed 4 bases and J shed 3 bases, with 17 bases lying between them. The CDR3 extends over 16 amino acids. CDR1 and CDR2 (germline): SGHRS, YFSETQ. The CDR3 region is CASSVVQSTNYNEQFF. The CDR3 coding sequence is TGCGCCAGCAGCGTGGTTCAGTCAACAAACTACAATGAGCAGTTCTTC.

The J gene is TRBJ1-4, the V gene TRBV30; 7 nucleotides match TRBD1. Germline-derived CDR1 and CDR2 are GTSNPN and SVGIG (reference sequence). J gave up 9 bases and V 2 bases, and 9 bases lay outside the gene matches. This CDR3 contains 14 residues. The CDR3 reads CAWSMETGPQKLFF. The CDR3 nucleotides read TGTGCCTGGAGTATGGAGACAGGGCCTCAAAAACTGTTTTTT.

The chain links TRBV3-1 (or the pseudogene TRBV3-2) to TRBJ1-5; possibly TRBD1 for D (5 bases). Per germline, CDR1 LGHDT and CDR2 YNNKEL (reference sequence). The CDR3 loop spans 15 amino acids. V lost 1 base and J 4 bases, leaving 11 bases between the germline ends. The CDR3 protein is CASSQGGVGNQPQHF. CDR3 DNA sequence: TGTGCCAGCAGCCAAGGGGGGGTGGGTAATCAGCCCCAGCATTTT.

This clone was seen more than once but under ten times. This chain connects TRBV6-1 to TRBJ1-2, with a weak D call TRBD1 (6 bases). Germline V CDR1 and CDR2: MNHNS, SASEGT. This CDR3 contains 14 residues. V lost 3 bases and J 6 bases, leaving 14 bases between the germline ends. The CDR3 DNA follows: TGTGCCAGCAGTGAGACAGGATCGGGAAATGGCTACACCTTC. This encodes CASSETGSGNGYTF.